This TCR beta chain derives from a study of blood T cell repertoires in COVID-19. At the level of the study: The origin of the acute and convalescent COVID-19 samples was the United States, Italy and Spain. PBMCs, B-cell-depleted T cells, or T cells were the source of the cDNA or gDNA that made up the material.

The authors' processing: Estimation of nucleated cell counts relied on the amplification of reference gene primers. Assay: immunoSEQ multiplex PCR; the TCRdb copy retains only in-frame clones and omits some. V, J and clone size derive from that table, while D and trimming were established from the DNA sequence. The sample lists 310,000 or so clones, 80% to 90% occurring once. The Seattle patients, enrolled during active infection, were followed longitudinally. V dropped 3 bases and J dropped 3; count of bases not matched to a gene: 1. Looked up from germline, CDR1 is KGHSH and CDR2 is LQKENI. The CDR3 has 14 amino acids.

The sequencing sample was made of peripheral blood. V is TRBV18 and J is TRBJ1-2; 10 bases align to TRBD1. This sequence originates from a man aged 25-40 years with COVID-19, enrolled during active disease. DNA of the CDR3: TGTGCCAGCTCACCCGGGACAGGGGACTATGGCTACACCTTC. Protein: CASSPGTGDYGYTF.